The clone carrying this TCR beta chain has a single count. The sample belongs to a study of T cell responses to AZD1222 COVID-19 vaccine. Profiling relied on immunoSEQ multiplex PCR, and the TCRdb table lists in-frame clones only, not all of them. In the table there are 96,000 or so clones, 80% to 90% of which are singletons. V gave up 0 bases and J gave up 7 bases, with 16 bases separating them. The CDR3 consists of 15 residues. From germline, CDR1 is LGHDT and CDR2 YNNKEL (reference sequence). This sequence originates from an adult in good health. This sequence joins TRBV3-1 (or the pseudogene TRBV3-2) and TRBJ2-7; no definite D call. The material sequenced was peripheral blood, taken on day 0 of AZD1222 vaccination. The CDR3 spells CASSQDSSAAREQYF. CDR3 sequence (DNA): TGTGCCAGCAGCCAAGACTCCTCCGCAGCGCGGGAGCAGTACTTC.